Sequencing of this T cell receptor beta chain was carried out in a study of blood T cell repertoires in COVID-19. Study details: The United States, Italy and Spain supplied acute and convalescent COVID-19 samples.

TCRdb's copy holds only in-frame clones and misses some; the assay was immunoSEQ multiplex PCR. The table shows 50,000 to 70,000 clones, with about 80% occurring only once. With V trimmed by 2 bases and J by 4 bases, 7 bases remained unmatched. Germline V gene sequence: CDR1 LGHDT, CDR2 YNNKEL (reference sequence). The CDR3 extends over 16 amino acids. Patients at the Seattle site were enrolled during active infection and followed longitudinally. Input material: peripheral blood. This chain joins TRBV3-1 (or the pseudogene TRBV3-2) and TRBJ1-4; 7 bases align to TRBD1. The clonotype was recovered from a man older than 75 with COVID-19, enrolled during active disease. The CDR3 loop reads CASSQIATGINEKLFF. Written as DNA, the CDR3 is TGTGCCAGCAGCCAAATAGCGACAGGGATTAATGAAAAACTGTTTTTT.